A single sample gave rise to the 23 T cell receptor beta chains below, sequenced in a study of cytomegalovirus exposure and HLA in healthy donors (dated by TCRdb to the late 2010s). The library was built by means of the immunoSEQ multiplex PCR assay. The table was pulled from immuneACCESS by TCRdb, which kept in-frame rearrangements only. Such tables lose some clones; where checked, under half of the loss comes from unresolved V genes, and the rest has no known cause. For this sample the table gives approximately 54,000 clones, of which around 90% were detected only once. Roughly 8.4% of the sample goes to the ten largest clones. The specimen was PBMCs. These receptors came from a woman between 18 and 29 years old in good health and CMV-seropositive.

Only one count was recorded for this clone. For the CDR3, the DNA is TGTGCCAGCAGCTTAGTGGCTAGCGGGGGAAGAGAGACCCAGTACTTC. Protein sequence: CASSLVASGGRETQYF. The V call is TRBV7-2, the J call TRBJ2-5; 10 nucleotides match TRBD2. V trimming: 1 base; J trimming: 4 bases; junction bases outside the gene matches: 6. This CDR3 contains 16 residues. CDR1 is SGHTA, CDR2 FQGNSA, per germline.

This chain uses TRBV5-4 with TRBJ2-7; 9 nucleotides align to TRBD2. The germline V gene encodes CDR1 SGHNT and CDR2 YYREEE (reference sequence). V was pared by 0 bases and J by 7 bases, with 5 bases of the junction left unmatched. This CDR3 region has 14 residues. Written as DNA, the CDR3 is TGTGCCAGCAGCTTGGCGGCTAGCGGGGAAGAGCAGTACTTC. It codes for CASSLAASGEEQYF.

The gene calls are TRBV4-3 and TRBJ2-3; the D gene is possibly TRBD2 (5 bases). Trimming took off 1 base at V and 11 bases at J, with 19 bases between the two ends. The CDR3 is 15 amino acids. Germline lookup yields CDR1 LGHNA and CDR2 YSLEER. Here the CDR3 reads CASSQAEAPGREQYF. CDR3 bases: TGCGCCAGCAGCCAAGCAGAGGCCCCGGGAAGGGAGCAGTATTTT.

This clone is medium-sized by share. J is TRBJ2-2 and V is TRBV25-1, with 9 bases identical to TRBD1. This CDR3 contains 15 residues. Per the germline V gene, CDR1 is MGHDK and CDR2 is SYGVNS. V lost 3 bases to trimming and J lost 5 bases; unmatched junction nucleotides: 4. Here the CDR3 reads CASSEGDRVTGELFF. The DNA of the CDR3 is TGTGCCAGCAGTGAGGGGGACAGGGTAACCGGGGAGCTGTTTTTT. Variable domain in full (rest from reference TRBV25-1 and TRBJ2-2): EADIYQTPRYLVIGTGKKITLECSQTMGHDKMYWYQQDPGMELHLIHYSYGVNSTEKGDLSSESTVSRIRTEHFPLTLESARPSHTSQYLCASSEGDRVTGELFFGEGSRLTVL.

The V call is TRBV7-9, the J call TRBJ2-5, with 8 bases that match TRBD1. Germline V lookup: CDR1 SEHNR, CDR2 FQNEAQ (reference sequence). The CDR3 length is 16 residues. With V trimmed by 5 bases and J by 2 bases, 10 bases remained unmatched. In DNA, the CDR3 is TGTGCCAGCAGCCGGGACAGGCAGCCCCGACAAGAGACCCAGTACTTC. Residues: CASSRDRQPRQETQYF.

This clone was seen just once. The chain carries TRBV10-3 and TRBJ2-7; 8 bases map to TRBD1. Trimming cost V 9 bases and J 6 bases; bases outside gene matches: 7. The germline V gene has CDR1 ENHRY and CDR2 SYGVKD. The CDR3 is made up of 12 amino acids. The CDR3 DNA reads as TGTGCCATAAGGACAGGGACTGCCGAGCAGTACTTC. Its protein product is CAIRTGTAEQYF.

This clone was observed a few times. The V call is TRBV7-2, the J call TRBJ1-6; no reliable D call. Per germline, CDR1 SGHTA and CDR2 FQGNSA. The CDR3 totals 15 residues. V gave up 6 bases and J gave up 5 bases, with 14 bases separating them. The CDR3 DNA follows: TGTGCCAGCAGGGCCCAACGGGGAGATAATTCACCCCTCCACTTT. Its translation: CASRAQRGDNSPLHF.

The count of this clone is one. The rearrangement uses TRBV2 and TRBJ1-3; TRBD1 agrees at 8 bases. The V and J ends lost 3 bases and 3 bases, in that order; junction bases with no gene match: 1. The CDR3 runs 14 residues. Germline V lookup: CDR1 SNHLY, CDR2 FYNNEI. The CDR3: CASSEGQVGNTIYF. CDR3 nucleotides: TGTGCCAGCAGTGAGGGACAGGTTGGAAACACCATATATTTT.

The chain recombines TRBV5-4 with TRBJ1-6, with D maybe TRBD1 (6 bases). Germline V gene lookup returns CDR1 SGHNT and CDR2 YYREEE (reference sequence). This CDR3 region has 16 residues. V was shortened by 0 bases and J by 6 bases, with 13 bases between the two germline ends. The CDR3 DNA reads as TGTGCCAGCAGCTTGGGTAGTAGGACAGTTAATTCACCCCTCCACTTT. Translating gives CASSLGSRTVNSPLHF.

The gene calls are TRBV7-2 and TRBJ2-1; weak D call: TRBD2 (7 bases). With 0 bases removed from V and 2 bases from J, the gap between germline ends came to 11 bases. The germline CDR1 and CDR2 sequences are SGHTA and FQGNSA. The CDR3 sequence is 16 residues long. The CDR3 nucleotides are TGTGCCAGCAGCTTAGCGGCGGGGGCCCCCTACAATGAGCAGTTCTTC. The encoded protein is CASSLAAGAPYNEQFF. Based on the CDR3 plus reference TRBV7-2 and TRBJ2-1, the full variable domain is GAGVSQSPSNKVTEKGKDVELRCDPISGHTALYWYRQSLGQGLEFLIYFQGNSAPDKSGLPSDRFSAERTGGSVSTLTIQRTQQEDSAVYLCASSLAAGAPYNEQFFGPGTRLTVL.

The chain employs TRBV6-1 and TRBJ1-3, with TRBD1 identical over 7 bases. CDR3 length: 15 residues. Germline V gene lookup returns CDR1 MNHNS and CDR2 SASEGT. Unmatched junction bases numbered 3, after V lost 4 bases and J lost 0 bases. The CDR3 sequence is CASSAEGASGNTIYF. In DNA, the CDR3 is TGTGCCAGCAGTGCGGAGGGGGCCTCTGGAAACACCATATATTTT.

The chain employs TRBV7-9 and TRBJ2-1; D gene uncertain. V shed 5 bases and J shed 9 bases, with 8 bases lying between them. This CDR3 region has 11 residues. From germline, CDR1 is SEHNR and CDR2 FQNEAQ (reference sequence). This chain's CDR3 is CASSLYSEQFF. In nucleotides, the CDR3 is TGTGCCAGCAGCCTGTATAGTGAGCAGTTCTTC.

This chain uses TRBV28 with TRBJ2-6, with D possibly TRBD1 on 6 matching bases. The CDR3 loop spans 15 amino acids. Germline-derived CDR1 and CDR2 are MDHEN and SYDVKM. V was pared by 11 bases and J by 1 base, with 15 bases between. CDR3 nucleotide sequence: TGTGCCTCACAAACAGGGACATCTGGGGCCAACGTCCTGACTTTC. Translated, it gives CASQTGTSGANVLTF.

The rearrangement links TRBV9 to TRBJ1-6, with 9 positions matching TRBD1. Per germline, CDR1 SGDLS and CDR2 YYNGEE. Trimming removed 5 bases from V and 7 bases from J; junction bases left unmatched: 7. This CDR3 spans 15 amino acids. DNA of the CDR3: TGTGCCAGCAGGGTGGGGACAGGGACGAATTCACCCCTCCACTTT. This codes for CASRVGTGTNSPLHF.

The chain combines TRBV5-1 with TRBJ1-1; 7 bases are a match to TRBD1. CDR1 and CDR2 (germline): SGHRS, YFSETQ. The length of the CDR3 is 15 residues. Trimming cost V 4 bases and J 4 bases; bases outside gene matches: 10. For the CDR3, the DNA is TGCGCCAGCAGCCCCAAGACAGGGAAAGGCACTGAAGCTTTCTTT. This codes for CASSPKTGKGTEAFF.

This chain uses TRBV5-4 with TRBJ1-2; 12 bases are shared with TRBD1. CDR3 size: 16 residues. V was pared by 3 bases and J by 8 bases, with 11 bases of the junction left unmatched. Germline lookup yields CDR1 SGHNT and CDR2 YYREEE (reference sequence). CDR3 in amino acids: CASSSAGDRGRRGYTF. The CDR3 DNA reads TGTGCCAGCAGCTCGGCGGGGGACAGGGGGCGAAGGGGCTACACCTTC.

This chain links TRBV15 with TRBJ1-2; D not resolved. The CDR3 covers 14 residues. The ends were cut back, 0 bases at V and 4 bases at J, with 9 bases in the middle. Germline assignment: CDR1 LNHNV and CDR2 YYDKDF (reference sequence). The CDR3 nucleotides are TGTGCCACCAGCAGAGATCTCCAGGCCTATGGCTACACCTTC. This translates into CATSRDLQAYGYTF.

V gene TRBV5-1 combines with J gene TRBJ1-6; 9 bases fit TRBD1. CDR1 and CDR2 (germline): SGHRS, YFSETQ. CDR3 length: 18 residues. The V gene end was trimmed by 0 bases and the J gene end by 6 bases; junction bases not matched to a gene: 10. The CDR3 loop is CASSLGGTGTGPNSPLHF. CDR3 bases: TGCGCCAGCAGCTTGGGTGGAACCGGGACAGGGCCTAATTCACCCCTCCACTTT.

The chain recombines TRBV5-6 with TRBJ1-2; D not resolved. Trimming took off 7 bases at V and 0 bases at J, with 13 bases between the two ends. The CDR3 totals 14 residues. Per the germline V gene, CDR1 is SGHDT and CDR2 is YYEEEE. The CDR3 DNA reads TGTGCCAGCTCTGTGGGCCGAACTAACTATGGCTACACCTTC. Encoded protein: CASSVGRTNYGYTF.

About this clone itself: An end of the junction does not agree with germline; a read error may underlie this. The V gene is TRBV7-7, the J gene TRBJ2-1; a possible D gene is TRBD1 (6 bases). Germline V gene sequence: CDR1 SSHAT, CDR2 FNYEAQ (reference sequence). The CDR3 spans 15 residues. In DNA form, the CDR3 reads TGTGCTAGCAGCTTAGCAGTCACAGGGAGCAATGAGCAGTTCTTC. The encoded protein is CASSLAVTGSNEQFF.

The chain employs TRBV5-1 and TRBJ2-7; 9 bases line up with TRBD1. CDR3 length: 17 amino acids. The germline V gene encodes CDR1 SGHRS and CDR2 YFSETQ. Germline trimming cut 7 bases from V and 6 bases from J; bases unmatched to any gene: 20. CDR3 residues: CASGLSPPGQGKGEQYF. The CDR3 bases are TGCGCCAGCGGTTTGTCTCCACCGGGACAGGGAAAGGGCGAGCAGTACTTC.

This chain uses TRBV4-3 with TRBJ1-2, with D uncertain. Germline loops: CDR1 LGHNA, CDR2 YSLEER. Trimming cost V 1 base and J 7 bases, with 10 bases left between them. The CDR3 sequence is 13 residues long. The CDR3 DNA is TGCGCCAGCAGCCAAGCTGGTGAGTTTGGCTACACCTTC. Translated: CASSQAGEFGYTF.

Only a few counts were recorded for this clone. This chain joins TRBV11-2 and TRBJ2-2; TRBD2 might be the D (5 bases). Germline V gene lookup returns CDR1 SGHAT and CDR2 FQNNGV. Trimming cost V 2 bases and J 6 bases, with 13 bases left between them. CDR3 length: 15 residues. As DNA, the CDR3 is TGTGCCAGCAGCTTAAGGACTGGCCGTGCCGGGGAGCTGTTTTTT. Its translation is CASSLRTGRAGELFF. The variable domain in full, with the rest retrieved from reference TRBV11-2 and TRBJ2-2, is EAGVAQSPRYKIIEKRQSVAFWCNPISGHATLYWYQQILGQGPKLLIQFQNNGVVDDSQLPKDRFSAERLKGVDSTLKIQPAKLEDSAVYLCASSLRTGRAGELFFGEGSRLTVL.